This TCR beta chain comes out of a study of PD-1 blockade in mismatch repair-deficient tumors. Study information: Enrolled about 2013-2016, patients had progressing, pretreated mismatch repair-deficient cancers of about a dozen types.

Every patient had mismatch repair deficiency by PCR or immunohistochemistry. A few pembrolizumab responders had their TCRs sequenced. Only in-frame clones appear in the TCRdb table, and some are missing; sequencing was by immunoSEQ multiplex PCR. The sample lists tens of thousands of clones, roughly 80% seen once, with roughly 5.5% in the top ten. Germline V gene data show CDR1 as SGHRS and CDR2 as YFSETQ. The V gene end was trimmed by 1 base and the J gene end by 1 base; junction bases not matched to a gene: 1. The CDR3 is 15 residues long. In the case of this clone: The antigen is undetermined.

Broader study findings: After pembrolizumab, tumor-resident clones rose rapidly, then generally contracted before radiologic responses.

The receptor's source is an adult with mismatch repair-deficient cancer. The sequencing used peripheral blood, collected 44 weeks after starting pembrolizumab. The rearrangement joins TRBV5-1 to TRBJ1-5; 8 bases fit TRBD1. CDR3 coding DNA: TGCGCCAGCAGCTTGACAGGGGGAAGCAATCAGCCCCAGCATTTT. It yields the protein CASSLTGGSNQPQHF.